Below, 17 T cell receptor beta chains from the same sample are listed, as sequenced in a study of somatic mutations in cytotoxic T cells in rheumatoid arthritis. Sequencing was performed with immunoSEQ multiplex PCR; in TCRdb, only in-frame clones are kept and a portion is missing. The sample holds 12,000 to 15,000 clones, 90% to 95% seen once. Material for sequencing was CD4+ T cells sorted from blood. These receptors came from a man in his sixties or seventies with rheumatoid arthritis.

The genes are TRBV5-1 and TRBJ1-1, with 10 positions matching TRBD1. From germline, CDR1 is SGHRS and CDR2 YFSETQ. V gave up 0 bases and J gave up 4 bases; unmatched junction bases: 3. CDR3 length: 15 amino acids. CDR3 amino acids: CASSLGQGAATEAFF. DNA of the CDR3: TGCGCCAGCAGCTTGGGACAGGGGGCGGCCACTGAAGCTTTCTTT.

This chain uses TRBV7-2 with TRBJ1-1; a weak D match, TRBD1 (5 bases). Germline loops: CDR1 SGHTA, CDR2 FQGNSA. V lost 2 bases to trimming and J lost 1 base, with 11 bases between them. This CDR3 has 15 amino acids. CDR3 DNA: TGTGCCAGCAGCTTAAGGGGTCAGAGGAACACTGAAGCTTTCTTT. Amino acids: CASSLRGQRNTEAFF. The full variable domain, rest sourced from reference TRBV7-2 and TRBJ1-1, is GAGVSQSPSNKVTEKGKDVELRCDPISGHTALYWYRQSLGQGLEFLIYFQGNSAPDKSGLPSDRFSAERTGGSVSTLTIQRTQQEDSAVYLCASSLRGQRNTEAFFGQGTRLTVV.

In DNA, the CDR3 is TGTGCCAGCAGCCCCGCAGGGGGAAATCAGCCCCAGCATTTT. Translating gives CASSPAGGNQPQHF. The chain has TRBV28 and TRBJ1-5; 7 nucleotides align to TRBD1. The V gene end was trimmed by 6 bases and the J gene end by 4 bases; junction bases not matched to a gene: 6. Germline CDR1 and CDR2: MDHEN and SYDVKM. This CDR3 spans 14 amino acids.

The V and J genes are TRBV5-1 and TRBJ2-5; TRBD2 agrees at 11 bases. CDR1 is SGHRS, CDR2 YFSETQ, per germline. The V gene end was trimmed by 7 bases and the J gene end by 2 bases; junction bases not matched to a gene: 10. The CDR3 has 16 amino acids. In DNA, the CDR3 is TGCGCCAGCTTCCTTCAGGGGACTAGCGGACAAGAGACCCAGTACTTC. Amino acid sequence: CASFLQGTSGQETQYF.

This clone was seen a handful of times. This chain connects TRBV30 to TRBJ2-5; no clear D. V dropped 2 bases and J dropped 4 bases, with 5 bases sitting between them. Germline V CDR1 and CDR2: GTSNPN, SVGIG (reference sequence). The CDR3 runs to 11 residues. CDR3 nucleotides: TGTGCCTGGAGTAGAGCAGAGACCCAGTACTTC. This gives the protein CAWSRAETQYF.

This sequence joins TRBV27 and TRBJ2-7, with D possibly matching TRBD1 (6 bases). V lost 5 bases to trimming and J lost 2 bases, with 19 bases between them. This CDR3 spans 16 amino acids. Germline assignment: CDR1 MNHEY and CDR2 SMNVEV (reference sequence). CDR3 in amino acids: CASSPTPRDIPYEQYF. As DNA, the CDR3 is TGTGCCAGCAGTCCGACACCCCGGGACATCCCCTACGAGCAGTACTTC.

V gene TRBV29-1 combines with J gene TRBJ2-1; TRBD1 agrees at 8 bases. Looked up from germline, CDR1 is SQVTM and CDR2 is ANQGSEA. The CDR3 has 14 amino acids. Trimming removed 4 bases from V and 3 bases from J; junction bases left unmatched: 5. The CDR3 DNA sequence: TGCAGCGTTGTAAAGACAGGGGTCTACAATGAGCAGTTCTTC. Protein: CSVVKTGVYNEQFF.

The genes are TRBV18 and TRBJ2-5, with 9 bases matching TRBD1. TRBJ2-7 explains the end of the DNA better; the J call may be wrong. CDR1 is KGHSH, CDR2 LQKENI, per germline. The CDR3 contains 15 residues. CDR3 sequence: CASSLGTGIRYEQYF. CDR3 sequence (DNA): TGTGCCAGCTCACTTGGGACAGGGATCCGCTACGAGCAGTACTTC.

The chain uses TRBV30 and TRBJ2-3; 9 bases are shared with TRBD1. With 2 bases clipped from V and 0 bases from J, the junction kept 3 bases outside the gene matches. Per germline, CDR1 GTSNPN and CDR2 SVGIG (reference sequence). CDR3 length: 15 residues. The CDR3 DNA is TGTGCCTGGAGTTTCGGACAGGGGAGCACAGATACGCAGTATTTT. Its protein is CAWSFGQGSTDTQYF.

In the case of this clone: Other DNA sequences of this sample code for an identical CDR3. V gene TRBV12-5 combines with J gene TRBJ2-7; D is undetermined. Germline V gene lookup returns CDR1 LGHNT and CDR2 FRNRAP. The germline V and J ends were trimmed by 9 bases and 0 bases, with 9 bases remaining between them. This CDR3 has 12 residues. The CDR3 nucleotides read TGTGCTAGCGGTACCAGCTCCTACGAGCAGTACTTC. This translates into CASGTSSYEQYF. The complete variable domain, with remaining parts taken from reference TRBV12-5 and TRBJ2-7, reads DARVTQTPRHKVTEMGQEVTMRCQPILGHNTVFWYRQTMMQGLELLAYFRNRAPLDDSGMPKDRFSAEMPDATLATLKIQPSEPRDSAVYFCASGTSSYEQYFGPGTRLTVT.

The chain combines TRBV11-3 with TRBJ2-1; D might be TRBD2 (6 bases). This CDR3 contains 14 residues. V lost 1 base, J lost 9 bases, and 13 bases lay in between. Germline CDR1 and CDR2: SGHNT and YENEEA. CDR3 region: CASSLVGSRPEQFF. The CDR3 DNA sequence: TGTGCCAGCAGCTTAGTCGGGAGTCGGCCTGAGCAGTTCTTC.

The CDR3 DNA follows: TGTGCCAGCGGTGACCACACTAGGGAAAAGACTGAAGCTTTCTTT. This encodes CASGDHTREKTEAFF. The chain couples TRBV5-4 to TRBJ1-1; D not certain. V gave up 7 bases and J gave up 5 bases, with 21 bases separating them. The CDR3 extends over 15 amino acids. The germline V gene encodes CDR1 SGHNT and CDR2 YYREEE (reference sequence). Full variable domain (rest looked up from reference TRBV5-4 and TRBJ1-1): ETGVTQSPTHLIKTRGQQVTLRCSSQSGHNTVSWYQQALGQGPQFIFQYYREEENGRGNFPPRFSGLQFPNYSSELNVNALELDDSALYLCASGDHTREKTEAFFGQGTRLTVV.

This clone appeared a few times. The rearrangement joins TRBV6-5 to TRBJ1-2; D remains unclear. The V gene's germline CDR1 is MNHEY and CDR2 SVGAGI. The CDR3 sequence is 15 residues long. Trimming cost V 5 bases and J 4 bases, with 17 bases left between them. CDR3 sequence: CASSPVLDIGYGYTF. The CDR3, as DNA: TGTGCCAGCAGTCCAGTCCTTGACATCGGCTATGGCTACACCTTC.

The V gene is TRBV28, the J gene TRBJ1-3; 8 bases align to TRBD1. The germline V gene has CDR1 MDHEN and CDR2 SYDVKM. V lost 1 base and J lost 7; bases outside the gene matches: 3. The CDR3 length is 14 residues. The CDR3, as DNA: TGTGCCAGCAGTTTATTACAGGGGGTGAACACCATATATTTT. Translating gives CASSLLQGVNTIYF.

The CDR3 DNA reads TGTGCCAGCACGTTCGTTAGCACAGATACGCAGTATTTT. Its protein is CASTFVSTDTQYF. J is TRBJ2-3 and V is TRBV28, with D unresolved. V was pared by 7 bases and J by 0 bases, with 8 bases between. The CDR3 is 13 residues long. Per germline, CDR1 MDHEN and CDR2 SYDVKM.

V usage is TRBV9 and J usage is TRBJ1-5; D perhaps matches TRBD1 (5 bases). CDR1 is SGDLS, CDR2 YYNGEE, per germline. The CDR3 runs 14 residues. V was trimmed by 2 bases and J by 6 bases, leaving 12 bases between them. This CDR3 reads CASSVTGGAQPQHF. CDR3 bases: TGTGCCAGCAGCGTTACTGGTGGGGCTCAGCCCCAGCATTTT.

CDR3 coding DNA: TGTGCCAGCAGAGGGCTAGCGGGTAGCAATGAGCAGTTCTTC. Its translation: CASRGLAGSNEQFF. The chain recombines TRBV2 with TRBJ2-1; 8 positions agree with TRBD2. The germline gives CDR1 SNHLY, CDR2 FYNNEI. The V gene end was trimmed by 6 bases and the J gene end by 6 bases; junction bases not matched to a gene: 7. The CDR3 length is 14 residues.